This T cell receptor (beta chain) derives from a study of Ad26.COV2.S vaccination and SARS-CoV-2 variants. Clones were sequenced by immunoSEQ multiplex PCR, and TCRdb holds only the in-frame ones, with some missing. Counted here are about half a million clones, roughly nine tenths occurring once; the ten biggest clones make up 1.5% to 2%. Treatment noted: 15 to 20 received Ad26.COV2.S at low or high dose, single or two shots; about 5 received placebo; per-sample allocation not given. Day 63 after the first injection of vaccine or placebo was the sampling time. In the vaccine, an Ad26 vector expressed the SARS-CoV-2 spike of the Wuhan strain. Germline loops: CDR1 SGHTA, CDR2 FQGNSA. CDR3 length equals 15 residues. Trimming left V 3 bases short and J 2 bases short, with 12 bases between.

Specimen: peripheral blood, collected in a trial of Ad26.COV2.S vaccine versus placebo. The sequence derives from a person aged 18-65 years who received the Ad26.COV2.S COVID-19 vaccine or a placebo. The chain uses TRBV7-2 and TRBJ2-3, with D tentatively TRBD2 (6 bases). This CDR3 is CASSFGLTNTDTQYF. Here the CDR3 DNA reads TGTGCCAGCAGCTTCGGACTAACCAACACAGATACGCAGTATTTT.